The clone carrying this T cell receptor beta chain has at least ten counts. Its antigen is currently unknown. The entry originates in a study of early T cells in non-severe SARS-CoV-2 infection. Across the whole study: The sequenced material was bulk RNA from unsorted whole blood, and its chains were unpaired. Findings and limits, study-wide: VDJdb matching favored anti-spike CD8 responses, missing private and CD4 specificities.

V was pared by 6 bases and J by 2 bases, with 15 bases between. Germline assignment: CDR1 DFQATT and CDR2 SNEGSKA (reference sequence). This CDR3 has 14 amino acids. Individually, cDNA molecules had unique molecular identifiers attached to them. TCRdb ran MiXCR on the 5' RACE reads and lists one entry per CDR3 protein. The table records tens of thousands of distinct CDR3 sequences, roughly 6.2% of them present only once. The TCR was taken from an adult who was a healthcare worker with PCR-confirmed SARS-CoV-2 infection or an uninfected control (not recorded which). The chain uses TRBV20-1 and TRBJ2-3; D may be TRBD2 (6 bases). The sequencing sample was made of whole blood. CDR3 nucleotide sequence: TGCAGTGCCAGGCCTGCGGGGCACACAGATACGCAGTATTTT. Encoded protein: CSARPAGHTDTQYF.